This T cell receptor (beta chain) was documented in a study of CD8+CD57+ T cells in acquired aplastic anemia. The TCR beta profiling, which covered VDJ combination and CDR3 sequence, was carried out using genomic DNA as the template. TCRdb reanalysed the reads using MiXCR and keeps one entry per CDR3 protein. This sample has more than 200,000 distinct CDR3 sequences, with roughly 53% found just once. CD8+CD57+ cell expansion had been shown by flow cytometry in patients chosen for sequencing. Trimming took 6 bases from V and 5 from J; bases not matched to a gene: 14. The CDR3 covers 15 residues. The germline gives CDR1 DFQATT, CDR2 SNEGSKA (reference sequence). This clonotype was detected ten times or more.

The sequence derives from a human donor with aplastic anemia. Sequenced: sorted CD4+, CD8+, or CD8+CD57+ T cells (not recorded which) from PBMCs. The chain recombines TRBV20-1 with TRBJ1-2; 8 nucleotides match TRBD1. This CDR3 reads CSANGQAGGKYGYTF. CDR3 DNA sequence: TGCAGTGCCAACGGGCAGGCAGGGGGCAAGTATGGCTACACCTTC.